This TCR beta chain comes out of a study of shared clonotypes between healthy human individuals. Study-wide results and caveats: Though the depth was large, rarefaction showed that sorted-subset sequencing was incomplete. Clonotypes shared by all four donors outscored non-shared clonotypes in generation probability.

Some clones are missing from TCRdb's copy, which holds only in-frame ones; the method was immunoSEQ multiplex PCR. Among some 2.3 million clones listed, 93% were seen once. V lost 7 bases to trimming and J lost 2 bases, with 14 bases between them. The germline gives CDR1 LNHDA, CDR2 SQIVND (reference sequence). CDR3 length: 14 residues. This clone was counted only a few times. Its cognate antigen is unknown. The origin of this receptor is a man in his late teens or twenties in good health. Some clones in this sample may be carry-over from other donors' samples. Sequencing was done on a sample of naive CD4+ T cells from PBMCs. Indicated subset: CD45RA+ positively selected. J is TRBJ1-2 and V is TRBV19; D gene uncertain. The chain's CDR3 is CASTPAGKNYGYTF. The CDR3, as DNA: TGTGCCAGTACTCCGGCCGGAAAAAACTATGGCTACACCTTC.